Listed here are 6 T cell receptor beta chains from one sample, sequenced in a study of blood T cell repertoires in COVID-19. Measured with immunoSEQ multiplex PCR; TCRdb has only the in-frame clones, and not every one. Among about 220,000 clones listed, roughly 84% were seen once. The specimen was peripheral blood. These receptors were collected from a woman aged 80 or over with acute or convalescent COVID-19.

In its sample, this clone was seen a few times. The genes are TRBV5-1 and TRBJ1-3; TRBD1 matches 7 bases. V shed 4 bases, J shed 0 bases, and the junction held 4 bases outside the gene matches. The CDR3 has 15 residues. Looked up from germline, CDR1 is SGHRS and CDR2 is YFSETQ. This chain's CDR3 is CASSPQGFSGNTIYF. DNA of the CDR3: TGCGCCAGCAGCCCACAGGGGTTCTCTGGAAACACCATATATTTT. Drawing the rest from reference TRBV5-1 and TRBJ1-3, the complete variable domain is KAGVTQTPRYLIKTRGQQVTLSCSPISGHRSVSWYQQTPGQGLQFLFEYFSETQRNKGNFPGRFSGRQFSNSRSEMNVSTLELGDSALYLCASSPQGFSGNTIYFGEGSWLTVV.

The chain couples TRBV30 to TRBJ1-2, with 11 positions matching TRBD1. The CDR3 totals 15 residues. V lost 1 base to trimming and J lost 4 bases; unmatched junction nucleotides: 5. Germline V CDR1 and CDR2: GTSNPN, SVGIG (reference sequence). The CDR3 nucleotides read TGTGCCTGGAGTGGGCTGGGACAGGGGGGCTATGGCTACACCTTC. Its translation: CAWSGLGQGGYGYTF.

The rearrangement links TRBV19 to TRBJ1-2; 10 nucleotides match TRBD1. Germline V gene data show CDR1 as LNHDA and CDR2 as SQIVND (reference sequence). The CDR3 covers 15 residues. The V gene end was trimmed by 10 bases and the J gene end by 0 bases; junction bases not matched to a gene: 8. The DNA for the CDR3 is TGTGCCACAACGGACAGGGGGGGAACTAACTATGGCTACACCTTC. Amino acids: CATTDRGGTNYGYTF. The variable domain in full, completed from reference TRBV19 and TRBJ1-2, reads DGGITQSPKYLFRKEGQNVTLSCEQNLNHDAMYWYRQDPGQGLRLIYYSQIVNDFQKGDIAEGYSVSREKKESFPLTVTSAQKNPTAFYLCATTDRGGTNYGYTFGSGTRLTVV.

V and J are TRBV5-5 and TRBJ2-4; D is uncertain. Germline V lookup: CDR1 SGHKS, CDR2 YYEKEE (reference sequence). The CDR3 has 16 residues. V shed 4 bases and J shed 0 bases, with 14 bases lying between them. Here the CDR3 DNA reads TGTGCCAGCAGCGACGACATCGATTTAGCCAAAAACATTCAGTACTTC. This encodes CASSDDIDLAKNIQYF.

This rearrangement joins TRBV7-2 to TRBJ2-1; D is unresolved. CDR3 length equals 14 residues. Per germline, CDR1 SGHTA and CDR2 FQGNSA. Trimming stripped 1 base from V and 6 bases from J, with 10 bases between. CDR3 residues: CASSLESLSNEQFF. In DNA, the CDR3 is TGTGCCAGCAGCTTAGAATCCCTCTCCAATGAGCAGTTCTTC.

This clone has a single count. The chain joins TRBV11-2 to TRBJ2-1; TRBD1 matches at 11 bases. With 5 bases clipped from V and 2 bases from J, the junction kept 8 bases outside the gene matches. The CDR3 totals 17 residues. The germline V gene has CDR1 SGHAT and CDR2 FQNNGV. CDR3: CASSAPGTGGTYNEQFF. The CDR3 DNA follows: TGTGCCAGCAGCGCTCCCGGGACAGGGGGGACCTACAATGAGCAGTTCTTC. Variable domain in full (rest from reference TRBV11-2 and TRBJ2-1): EAGVAQSPRYKIIEKRQSVAFWCNPISGHATLYWYQQILGQGPKLLIQFQNNGVVDDSQLPKDRFSAERLKGVDSTLKIQPAKLEDSAVYLCASSAPGTGGTYNEQFFGPGTRLTVL.